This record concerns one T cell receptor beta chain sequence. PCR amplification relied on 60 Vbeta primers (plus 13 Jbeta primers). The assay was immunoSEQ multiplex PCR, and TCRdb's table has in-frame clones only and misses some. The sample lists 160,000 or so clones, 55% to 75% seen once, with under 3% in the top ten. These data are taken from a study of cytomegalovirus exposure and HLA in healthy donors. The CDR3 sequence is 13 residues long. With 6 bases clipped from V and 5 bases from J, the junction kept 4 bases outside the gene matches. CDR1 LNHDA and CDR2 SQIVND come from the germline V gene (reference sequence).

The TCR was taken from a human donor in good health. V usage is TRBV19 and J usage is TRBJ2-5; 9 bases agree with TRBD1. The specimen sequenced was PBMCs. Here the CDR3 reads CASRGQGEETQYF. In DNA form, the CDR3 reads TGTGCCAGTAGGGGACAGGGAGAGGAGACCCAGTACTTC. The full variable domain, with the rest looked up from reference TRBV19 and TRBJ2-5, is DGGITQSPKYLFRKEGQNVTLSCEQNLNHDAMYWYRQDPGQGLRLIYYSQIVNDFQKGDIAEGYSVSREKKESFPLTVTSAQKNPTAFYLCASRGQGEETQYFGPGTRLLVL.